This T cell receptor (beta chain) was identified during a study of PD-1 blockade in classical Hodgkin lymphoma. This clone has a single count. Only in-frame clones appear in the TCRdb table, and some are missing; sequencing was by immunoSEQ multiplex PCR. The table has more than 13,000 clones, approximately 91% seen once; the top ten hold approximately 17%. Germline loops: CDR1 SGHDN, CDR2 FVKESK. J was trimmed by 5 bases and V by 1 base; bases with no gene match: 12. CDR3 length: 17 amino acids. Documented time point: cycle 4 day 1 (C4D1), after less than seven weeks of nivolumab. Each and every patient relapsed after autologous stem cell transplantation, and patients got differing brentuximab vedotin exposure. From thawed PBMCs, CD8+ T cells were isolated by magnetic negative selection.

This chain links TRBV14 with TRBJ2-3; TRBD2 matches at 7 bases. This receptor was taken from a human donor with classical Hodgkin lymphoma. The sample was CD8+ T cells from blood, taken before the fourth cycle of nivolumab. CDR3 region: CASSQASGVYPVDTQYF. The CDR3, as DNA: TGTGCCAGCAGCCAAGCCAGCGGGGTGTACCCCGTAGATACGCAGTATTTT.